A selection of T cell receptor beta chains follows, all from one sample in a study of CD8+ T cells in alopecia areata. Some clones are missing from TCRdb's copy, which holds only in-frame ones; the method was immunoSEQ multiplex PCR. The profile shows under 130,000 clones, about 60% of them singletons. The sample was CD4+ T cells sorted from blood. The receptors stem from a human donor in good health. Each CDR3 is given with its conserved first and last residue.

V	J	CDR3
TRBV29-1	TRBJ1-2	CSVMGQGYYGYTF
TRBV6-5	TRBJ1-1	CASSYRRGDTEAFF
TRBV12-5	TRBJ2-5	CASGLRWETQYF
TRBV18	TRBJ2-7	CASSRQLAGGRSEQYF
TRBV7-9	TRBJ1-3	CASSRQGAAGNTIYF
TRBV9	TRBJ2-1	CASSRDRDYNEQFF
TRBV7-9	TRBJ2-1	CASSTGTSGPNEQFF
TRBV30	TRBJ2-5	CAWSVSETQYF
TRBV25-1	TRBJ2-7	CASSEQVDYEQYF
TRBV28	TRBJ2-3	CASSPSGLTTDTQYF
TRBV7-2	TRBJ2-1	CASSLVGGQIHNEQFF
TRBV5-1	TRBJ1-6	CASSWRGPDNSPLHF
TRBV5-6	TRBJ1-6	CASSLRTGGDSPLHF
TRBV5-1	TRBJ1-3	CASTNRAGNTIYF
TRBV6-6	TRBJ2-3	CASSYAAIGVGRAQYF
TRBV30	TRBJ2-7	CAWKLGARSREQYF
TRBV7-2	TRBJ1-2	CASSSQGARSYGYTF
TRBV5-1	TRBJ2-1	CASSLAEFNEQFF
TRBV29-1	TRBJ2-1	CSVEADGFEQFF
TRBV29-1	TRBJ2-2	CSGQGADTGELFF